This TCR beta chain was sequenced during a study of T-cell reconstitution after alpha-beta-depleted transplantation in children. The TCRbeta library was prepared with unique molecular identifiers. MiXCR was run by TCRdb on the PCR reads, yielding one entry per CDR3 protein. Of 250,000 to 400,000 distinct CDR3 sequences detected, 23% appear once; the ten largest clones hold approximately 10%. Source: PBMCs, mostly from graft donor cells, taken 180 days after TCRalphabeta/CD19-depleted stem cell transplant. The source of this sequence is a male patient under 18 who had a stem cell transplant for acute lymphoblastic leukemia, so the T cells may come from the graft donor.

The CDR3 DNA sequence: TGTGCCAGCAGCCAAGAGGAGGGCGGGATTAGCCCCGCAGATACGCAGTATTTT. Translated, it gives CASSQEEGGISPADTQYF. The J gene is TRBJ2-3, the V gene TRBV4-2; weak D call: TRBD2 (6 bases). The CDR3 is made up of 18 amino acids. Trimming stripped 0 bases from V and 4 bases from J, with 20 bases between. Germline V CDR1 and CDR2: LGHNA, YNFKEQ.